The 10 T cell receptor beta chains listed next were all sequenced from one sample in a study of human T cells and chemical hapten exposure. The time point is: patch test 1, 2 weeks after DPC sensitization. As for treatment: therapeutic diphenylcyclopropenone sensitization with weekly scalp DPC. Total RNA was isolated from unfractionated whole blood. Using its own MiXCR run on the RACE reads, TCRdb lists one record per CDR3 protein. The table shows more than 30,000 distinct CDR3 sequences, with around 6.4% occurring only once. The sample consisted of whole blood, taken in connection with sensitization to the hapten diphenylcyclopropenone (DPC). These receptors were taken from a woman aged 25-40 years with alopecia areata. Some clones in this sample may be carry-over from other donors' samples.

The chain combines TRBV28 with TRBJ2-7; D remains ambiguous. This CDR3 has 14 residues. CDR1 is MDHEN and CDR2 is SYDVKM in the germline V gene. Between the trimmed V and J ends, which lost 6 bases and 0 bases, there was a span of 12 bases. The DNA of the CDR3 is TGTGCCAGCAGGACCAGTCTTAGCTCCTACGAGCAGTACTTC. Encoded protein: CASRTSLSSYEQYF.

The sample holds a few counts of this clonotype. Written as DNA, the CDR3 is TGCGCCAGCAGCTTGCTGGCCAGCGGGGAAGAGACCCAGTACTTC. Translating it yields CASSLLASGEETQYF. The gene calls are TRBV5-1 and TRBJ2-5; TRBD2 matches 7 bases. The V and J ends lost 1 base and 3 bases, in that order; junction bases with no gene match: 6. Germline V gene data show CDR1 as SGHRS and CDR2 as YFSETQ. The CDR3 consists of 15 residues.

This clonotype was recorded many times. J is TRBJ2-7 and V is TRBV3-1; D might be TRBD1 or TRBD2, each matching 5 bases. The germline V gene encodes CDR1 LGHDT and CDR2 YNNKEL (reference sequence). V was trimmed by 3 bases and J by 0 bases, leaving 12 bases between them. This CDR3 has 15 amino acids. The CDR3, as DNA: TGTGCCAGCAGCCAGTGGACGGGACCCTCCTACGAGCAGTACTTC. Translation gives CASSQWTGPSYEQYF.

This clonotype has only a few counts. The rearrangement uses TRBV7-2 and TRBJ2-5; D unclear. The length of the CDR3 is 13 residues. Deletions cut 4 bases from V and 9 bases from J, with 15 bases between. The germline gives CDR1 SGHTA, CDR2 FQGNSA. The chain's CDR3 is CASSYPPGGAQYF. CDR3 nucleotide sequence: TGTGCCAGCAGCTACCCTCCGGGCGGAGCCCAGTACTTC. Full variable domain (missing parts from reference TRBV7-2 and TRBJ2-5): GAGVSQSPSNKVTEKGKDVELRCDPISGHTALYWYRQSLGQGLEFLIYFQGNSAPDKSGLPSDRFSAERTGGSVSTLTIQRTQQEDSAVYLCASSYPPGGAQYFGPGTRLLVL.

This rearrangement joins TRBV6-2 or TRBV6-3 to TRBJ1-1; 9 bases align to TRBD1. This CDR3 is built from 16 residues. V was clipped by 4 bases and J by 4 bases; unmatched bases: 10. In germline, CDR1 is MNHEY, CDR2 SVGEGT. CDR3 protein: CASSFRDRAALTEAFF. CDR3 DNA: TGTGCCAGCAGTTTCCGGGACAGGGCGGCTCTCACTGAAGCTTTCTTT.

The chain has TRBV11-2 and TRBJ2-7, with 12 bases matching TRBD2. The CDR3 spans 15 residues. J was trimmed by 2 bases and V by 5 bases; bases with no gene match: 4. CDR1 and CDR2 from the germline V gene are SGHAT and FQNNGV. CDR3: CASSPRTSGAYEQYF. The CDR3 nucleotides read TGTGCCAGCAGCCCGCGGACTAGCGGGGCCTACGAGCAGTACTTC.

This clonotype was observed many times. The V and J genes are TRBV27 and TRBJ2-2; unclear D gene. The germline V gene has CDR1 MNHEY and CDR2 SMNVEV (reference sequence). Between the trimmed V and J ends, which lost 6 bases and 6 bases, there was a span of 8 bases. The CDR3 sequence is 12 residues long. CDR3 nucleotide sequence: TGTGCCAGCAGGCACGGAGCCGGGGAGCTGTTTTTT. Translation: CASRHGAGELFF.

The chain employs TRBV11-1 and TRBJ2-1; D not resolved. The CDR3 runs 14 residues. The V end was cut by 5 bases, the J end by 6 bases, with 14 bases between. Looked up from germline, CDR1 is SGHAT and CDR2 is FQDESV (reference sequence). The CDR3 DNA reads TGTGCCAGCAGCCCGTACGCCCGGGCCAATGAGCAGTTCTTC. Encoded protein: CASSPYARANEQFF.

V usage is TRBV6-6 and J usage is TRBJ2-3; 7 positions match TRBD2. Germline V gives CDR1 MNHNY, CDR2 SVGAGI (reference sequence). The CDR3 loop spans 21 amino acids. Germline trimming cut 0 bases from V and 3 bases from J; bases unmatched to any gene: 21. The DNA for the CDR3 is TGTGCCAGCAGTTACTCGAATTCGGTTCCCTTTCGGGGCGGGGGAACAGATACGCAGTATTTT. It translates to CASSYSNSVPFRGGGTDTQYF.

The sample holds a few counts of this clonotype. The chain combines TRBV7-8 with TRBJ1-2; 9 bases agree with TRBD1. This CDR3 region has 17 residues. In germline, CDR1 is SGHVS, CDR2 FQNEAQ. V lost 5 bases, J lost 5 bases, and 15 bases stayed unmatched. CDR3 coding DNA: TGTGCCAGCAGCCGTGGGACAGGGAATTATGGTTCATATGGCTACACCTTC. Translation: CASSRGTGNYGSYGYTF.